The 20 T cell receptor beta chains below were found in one sample sequenced in a study of early T cells in non-severe SARS-CoV-2 infection. TCRdb re-derived calls from the 5' RACE reads in MiXCR, one entry per CDR3 protein. Altogether fewer than 60,000 distinct CDR3 sequences are present, roughly 12% being singletons, with the ten largest covering 9.1%. The sample consisted of whole blood. The receptors here all came from an adult who was a healthcare worker with PCR-confirmed SARS-CoV-2 infection or an uninfected control (not recorded which).

CDR3 sequence reads: CASSYAGDVADTQYF. As DNA, the CDR3 is TGTGCCAGCAGTTACGCCGGGGACGTCGCAGATACGCAGTATTTT. The chain recombines TRBV6-5 with TRBJ2-3; D might be TRBD1 or TRBD2, each matching 5 bases. Deletions cut 2 bases from V and 4 bases from J, with 13 bases between. This CDR3 has 15 amino acids. Germline assignment: CDR1 MNHEY and CDR2 SVGAGI.

The chain has TRBV2 and TRBJ2-7; 13 bases are a match to TRBD2. The CDR3 length is 11 residues. The V and J ends lost 8 bases and 13 bases, in that order; junction bases with no gene match: 5. From germline, CDR1 is SNHLY and CDR2 FYNNEI. The CDR3 sequence: CASGTSGASYF. The CDR3, as DNA: TGTGCCAGCGGGACTAGCGGGGCTTCCTACTTC.

As concerns this clonotype: This may be a read error, as it is one base from a much larger clone. Lacking the conserved final phenylalanine or tryptophan, this CDR3 likely reflects a read error. The chain has TRBV7-8 and TRBJ2-3; D is unresolved. The V end was cut by 5 bases, the J end by 2 bases, with 5 bases between. Germline lookup yields CDR1 SGHVS and CDR2 FQNEAQ. The CDR3 extends over 12 amino acids. The CDR3 region has the DNA TGTGCCAGCAGCGACAACACAGATACGCAGTATTTA. Translating gives CASSDNTDTQYL.

This clonotype was seen only a few times. The rearrangement joins TRBV5-1 to TRBJ1-4, with D unclear. V was cut by 3 bases and J by 1 base, with 13 bases left in between. This CDR3 is 16 amino acids long. Germline V lookup: CDR1 SGHRS, CDR2 YFSETQ. CDR3 sequence (DNA): TGCGCCAGCAGCTGGACTGGACCTCTAACTAATGAAAAACTGTTTTTT. Translated, it gives CASSWTGPLTNEKLFF.

This clonotype was counted between two and nine times. V usage is TRBV6-2 or TRBV6-3 and J usage is TRBJ1-2, with TRBD1 identical over 7 bases. The CDR3 contains 12 residues. After removal of 6 bases from V and 2 bases from J, the junction contained 0 bases not matched to a gene. Germline V CDR1 and CDR2: MNHEY, SVGEGT. The CDR3 DNA reads TGTGCCAGCAGCAGGGGGAACTATGGCTACACCTTC. Amino acids: CASSRGNYGYTF.

This clonotype was found many times. The V and J genes are TRBV20-1 and TRBJ2-7; tentative D call: TRBD1 (7 bases). The V end was cut by 3 bases, the J end by 2 bases, with 17 bases between. Germline V gene data show CDR1 as DFQATT and CDR2 as SNEGSKA (reference sequence). The CDR3 spans 15 residues. The CDR3 DNA follows: TGCAGTGCTAGTGGGGGGCGACAGGGAACCTACGAGCAGTACTTC. It specifies CSASGGRQGTYEQYF.

The chain uses TRBV5-1 and TRBJ2-1; 14 nucleotides align to TRBD2. Germline CDR1 is SGHRS and CDR2 is YFSETQ. This CDR3 region has 16 residues. After removal of 5 bases from V and 8 bases from J, the junction contained 9 bases not matched to a gene. For the CDR3, the DNA is TGCGCCAGCAGTTCAACCGGGACTAGCGGGGGATATGAGCAGTTCTTC. It codes for CASSSTGTSGGYEQFF.

This sequence joins TRBV11-2 and TRBJ1-5, with no clear D. This CDR3 is built from 13 residues. Germline V CDR1 and CDR2: SGHAT, FQNNGV. V lost 0 bases and J lost 9, with 9 bases in between. CDR3 sequence: CASSLDLGVPQHF. The CDR3 region has the DNA TGTGCCAGCAGCTTAGATCTTGGGGTGCCCCAGCATTTT.

The rearrangement joins TRBV27 to TRBJ1-1; possible D gene TRBD1, 6 bases. Trimming pared 7 bases from V and 4 bases from J, leaving 13 bases between. The CDR3 spans 13 residues. Germline loops: CDR1 MNHEY, CDR2 SMNVEV (reference sequence). In DNA, the CDR3 is TGTGCCAGCACTTTGGGGGCTGGCACTGAAGCTTTCTTT. Translating it yields CASTLGAGTEAFF.

J is TRBJ2-4 and V is TRBV7-2; D assignment may be TRBD1 or TRBD2 (5 bases each). Germline lookup yields CDR1 SGHTA and CDR2 FQGNSA. This CDR3 is built from 17 residues. Trimming took 1 base from V and 0 from J, leaving 13 bases between them. The CDR3 DNA follows: TGTGCCAGCAGCTTAGTGGCAGGGACCGTAGCCAAAAACATTCAGTACTTC. This encodes CASSLVAGTVAKNIQYF. The whole variable domain, filled in from reference TRBV7-2 and TRBJ2-4, reads GAGVSQSPSNKVTEKGKDVELRCDPISGHTALYWYRQSLGQGLEFLIYFQGNSAPDKSGLPSDRFSAERTGGSVSTLTIQRTQQEDSAVYLCASSLVAGTVAKNIQYFGAGTRLSVL.

This clonotype was picked up a small number of times. The chain recombines TRBV6-5 with TRBJ1-1; the match to TRBD1 covers 10 bases. This CDR3 has 15 residues. J lost 1 base, V lost 1 base, and 0 bases had no gene match. The V gene's germline CDR1 is MNHEY and CDR2 SVGAGI. The CDR3 is CASSYWTGGNTEAFF. CDR3 nucleotides: TGTGCCAGCAGTTACTGGACAGGGGGGAACACTGAAGCTTTCTTT.

With respect to this clonotype: One end of the junction does not line up with germline, which may come from a read error. The chain couples TRBV20-1 to TRBJ2-7; D is undetermined. Germline V gives CDR1 DFQATT, CDR2 SNEGSKA (reference sequence). The CDR3 has 11 amino acids. The CDR3 here is CSAIDSYEQYF. The CDR3 DNA reads TGCAGCGCTATCGATTCCTACGAGCAGTACTTC.

This clonotype was found many times. For the CDR3, the DNA is TGTGCCAGCAGCCGAAAACAGGACAATGAGCAGTTCTTC. This translates into CASSRKQDNEQFF. The chain is built from TRBV11-2 and TRBJ2-1, with D tentatively TRBD1 (5 bases). CDR1 is SGHAT and CDR2 is FQNNGV in the germline V gene. The CDR3 runs 13 residues. V was pared by 5 bases and J by 5 bases, with 10 bases between.

This clonotype was seen many times. This chain uses TRBV27 with TRBJ1-2; the match to TRBD1 covers 7 bases. CDR3 length: 16 amino acids. J gave up 4 bases and V 5 bases, and 13 bases lay outside the gene matches. From germline, CDR1 is MNHEY and CDR2 SMNVEV (reference sequence). Written as DNA, the CDR3 is TGTGCCAGCAGTACCTCGACAAGCCAGGGGGGCTATGGCTACACCTTC. Encoded protein: CASSTSTSQGGYGYTF.

This clonotype was picked up many times. The gene calls are TRBV10-2 and TRBJ2-3, with D hard to call. There are 14 residues in the CDR3. In germline, CDR1 is WSHSY, CDR2 SAAADI. The ends were cut back, 4 bases at V and 1 base at J, with 9 bases in the middle. DNA for the CDR3: TGCGCCAGCAGTGTCTTACCGGGCACAGATACGCAGTATTTT. Amino acid sequence: CASSVLPGTDTQYF.

This clonotype has a handful of counts. V and J are TRBV7-6 and TRBJ2-2; 8 bases agree with TRBD1. Germline trimming cut 6 bases from V and 5 bases from J; bases unmatched to any gene: 8. This CDR3 region has 15 residues. Germline CDR1 SGHVS, CDR2 FNYEAQ. CDR3 in amino acids: CASRATGAGTGELFF. DNA for the CDR3: TGTGCCAGCAGGGCGACAGGGGCGGGAACCGGGGAGCTGTTTTTT.

This clonotype has more than one count but fewer than ten. The J gene is TRBJ2-3, the V gene TRBV20-1; TRBD1 matches 10 bases. Germline loops: CDR1 DFQATT, CDR2 SNEGSKA (reference sequence). The CDR3 consists of 16 residues. J gave up 4 bases and V 1 base, and 8 bases lay outside the gene matches. CDR3 sequence (DNA): TGCAGTGCTAGAGGGGACCAGGGACAGGGGCCAGATACGCAGTATTTT. Translation gives CSARGDQGQGPDTQYF.

This clonotype was seen many times. J is TRBJ1-4 and V is TRBV29-1; D perhaps matches TRBD1 (6 bases). The germline V gene encodes CDR1 SQVTM and CDR2 ANQGSEA. The CDR3 has 12 residues. V lost 5 bases to trimming and J lost 8 bases, with 12 bases between them. Here the CDR3 reads CSVKRRGEKLFF. The CDR3 DNA reads TGCAGCGTTAAGCGGAGGGGGGAAAAACTGTTTTTT.

This clonotype came up many times. The V gene is TRBV6-1, the J gene TRBJ1-4, with 8 bases lining up with TRBD1. This CDR3 region has 15 residues. V lost 6 bases to trimming and J lost 7 bases; unmatched junction nucleotides: 10. In germline, CDR1 is MNHNS, CDR2 SASEGT. The CDR3 DNA reads TGTGCCAGCAGCCGGAGGACAGGGAGGACTGAAAAACTGTTTTTT. Its translation is CASSRRTGRTEKLFF.

This clonotype was recorded many times. J is TRBJ2-2 and V is TRBV7-8, with a tentative D call TRBD2 (5 bases). The CDR3 has 13 residues. Looked up from germline, CDR1 is SGHVS and CDR2 is FQNEAQ. V shed 7 bases and J shed 6 bases, with 12 bases lying between them. The CDR3 reads CASTLRGAGELFF. The CDR3 bases are TGTGCCAGCACTCTCCGGGGTGCCGGGGAGCTGTTTTTT.